This TCR beta chain was found in a study of cytomegalovirus exposure and HLA in healthy donors. Trimming removed 2 bases at V and 4 bases at J, with 11 bases between. Germline lookup yields CDR1 SGHAT and CDR2 FQDESV (reference sequence). This CDR3 has 14 amino acids. PCR involved 60 Vbeta and 13 Jbeta primers. The assay was immunoSEQ multiplex PCR, and TCRdb's table has in-frame clones only and misses some. The table has 150,000 or so clones, approximately 80% seen once; the top ten hold 1.2% to 1.5%. The chain combines TRBV11-1 with TRBJ1-2, with D tentatively TRBD1 (6 bases). This TCR was recovered from a man aged 30-40 years in good health and CMV-seropositive. The sequenced sample consisted of PBMCs. CDR3 residues: CASSLKGERYGYTF. For the CDR3, the DNA is TGTGCCAGCAGCTTAAAGGGGGAGCGCTATGGCTACACCTTC.